Below, one T cell receptor beta chain is given with its context. This clonotype was seen repeatedly, ten times or more. Which antigen it targets is not known. Base quality data are lacking; no much larger clone is found one base away. These data come from a study of T cells of healthy individuals (dated by TCRdb to between 2017 and 2018). V is reduced by 1 base and J by 10 bases, leaving a spacing of 17 bases between them. The CDR3 measures 15 amino acids from cysteine to phenylalanine. Only CDR3 DNA remains: 45 bases, in frame from the first base. The method behind the library was 5' RACE. For sequencing, an Illumina MiSeq was employed. Starting from the raw public reads, TCRdb applied fastp trimming at Q25, assembled clones with MiXCR and retained in-frame beta chains. A single entry per CDR3 protein holds the most common genes and DNA from its merged rows. The sample contains around 83,000 distinct CDR3 sequences, more than 4.5% of them found a single time. Around 8% of the sample lies in the top ten.

The chain employs TRBV12-3 or TRBV12-4 and TRBJ1-5; the D gene is perhaps TRBD1, on 6 matching bases. The source of this sequence is a female donor in good health. The DNA reads TGTGCCAGCAGTTTAGTGGCAGGGGCAGATTTACCCCAGCATTTT. It translates as CASSLVAGADLPQHF.